These 10 T cell receptor beta chains were all obtained from the same sample, sequenced in a study of blood T cells in healthy people across ages. A second about 6 to 12 cycle PCR used barcoded and J-beta primers. TCRdb reprocessed the 5' RACE reads via MiXCR and lists one record per CDR3 protein. The sample includes 750,000 to 950,000 distinct CDR3 sequences, approximately 24% of them seen just once. This sample also appeared in a second study, on T cells of mothers and their children.

The sample comprised blood. These receptors were collected from a boy younger than 18 in good health.

This sequence joins TRBV9 and TRBJ2-1; 9 bases are a match to TRBD2. Germline values: CDR1 SGDLS, CDR2 YYNGEE. This CDR3 spans 16 amino acids. J gave up 8 bases and V 0 bases, and 9 bases lay outside the gene matches. The CDR3 nucleotides are TGTGCCAGCAGCGTAGGCCTTTTAGCGGGAGCGGATGAGCAGTTCTTC. Protein sequence: CASSVGLLAGADEQFF.

The gene calls are TRBV27 and TRBJ2-5; TRBD2 matches 7 bases. CDR1 and CDR2 (germline): MNHEY, SMNVEV (reference sequence). V lost 7 bases, J lost 2 bases, and 7 bases stayed unmatched. The CDR3 runs to 14 residues. This CDR3 reads CASNRGEEQETQYF. CDR3 sequence (DNA): TGTGCCAGCAATCGGGGGGAGGAGCAAGAGACCCAGTACTTC.

This clonotype was observed a few times. In nucleotides, the CDR3 is TGTGCCAGCAGTTTACATGGCGCCGACTATGGCTACACCTTC. Translation: CASSLHGADYGYTF. The chain links TRBV12-3 or TRBV12-4 to TRBJ1-2; D remains ambiguous. This CDR3 is 14 amino acids long. Trimming left V 2 bases short and J 3 bases short, with 10 bases between.

This clonotype was found a few times. The chain uses TRBV6-6 and TRBJ2-1, with D perhaps TRBD1 or TRBD2 (6 bases each). Germline V CDR1 and CDR2: MNHNY, SVGAGI (reference sequence). V was cut by 2 bases and J by 0 bases, with 11 bases left in between. The CDR3 has 16 amino acids. CDR3 in DNA: TGTGCCAGCAGTTACCGGGGGCTAAGCTCCTACAATGAGCAGTTCTTC. It encodes CASSYRGLSSYNEQFF.

The gene calls are TRBV6-1 and TRBJ2-5; 15 nucleotides match TRBD2. Germline CDR1 MNHNS, CDR2 SASEGT. V lost 7 bases to trimming and J lost 9 bases; unmatched junction nucleotides: 6. The CDR3 is 14 residues long. The CDR3 DNA reads as TGTGCCAGCAAGGGACTAGCGGGGGGCCGGGCCCAGTACTTC. Its protein is CASKGLAGGRAQYF.

This clonotype was picked up many times. This sequence joins TRBV5-1 and TRBJ2-5; D may be TRBD1 (6 bases). The CDR3 loop spans 14 amino acids. CDR1 and CDR2 (germline): SGHRS, YFSETQ. The V end was cut by 4 bases, the J end by 5 bases, with 15 bases between. This chain's CDR3 is CASSTGQGLETQYF. The CDR3 region has the DNA TGCGCCAGCAGCACCGGTCAGGGGCTGGAGACCCAGTACTTC.

The chain is built from TRBV2 and TRBJ2-5, with D possibly being TRBD2 (6 bases). V was clipped by 0 bases and J by 4 bases, with 12 bases between them. Germline CDR1 SNHLY, CDR2 FYNNEI. The CDR3 covers 15 residues. CDR3 protein: CASSEAGQGGETQYF. CDR3 DNA sequence: TGTGCCAGCAGTGAAGCGGGCCAGGGAGGAGAGACCCAGTACTTC.

This clonotype has just a few counts. The chain links TRBV12-3 or TRBV12-4 to TRBJ2-3; 12 bases map to TRBD1. With V trimmed by 3 bases and J by 5 bases, 9 bases remained unmatched. The CDR3 runs to 17 residues. DNA of the CDR3: TGTGCCAGCAGTTTTCGTATGGGACAGGGGGCGAAAGATACGCAGTATTTT. Translated: CASSFRMGQGAKDTQYF.

This clonotype was counted between two and nine times. V usage is TRBV6-5 and J usage is TRBJ2-5; TRBD2 matches 9 bases. The J call may be wrong; the DNA end is better matched by TRBJ2-1. CDR1 and CDR2 (germline): MNHEY, SVGAGI. The CDR3 is 17 residues long. The CDR3 region has the DNA TGTGCCAGCAGTTACGGGCTAGCGGGGTCCCGACGGAATGAGCAGTTCTTC. Amino acid sequence: CASSYGLAGSRRNEQFF.

The rearrangement uses TRBV27 and TRBJ2-2; D is undetermined. Trimming left V 3 bases short and J 5 bases short, with 16 bases between. The CDR3 is 16 residues long. The germline gives CDR1 MNHEY, CDR2 SMNVEV (reference sequence). The chain's CDR3 is CASSFQFGGGTGELFF. The CDR3 nucleotides are TGTGCCAGCAGTTTTCAGTTCGGCGGCGGAACCGGGGAGCTGTTTTTT.